This TCR beta chain was sequenced for a study of Graves' ophthalmopathy and Graves' hyperthyroidism. RNA transcripts yielded amplified TCR beta CDR3 regions. After a first-round RT-PCR with HTBI primers, a second-round multiplex PCR was run. TCRdb recomputed calls from the multiplex PCR reads with MiXCR, one row per CDR3 protein. Among some 160,000 distinct CDR3 sequences listed, 35% to 45% were seen once. Pregnancy or lactation, uncontrolled infections and other autoimmune diseases were grounds for excluding patients. CDR3 length equals 15 residues. V was clipped by 5 bases and J by 5 bases; unmatched bases: 5. In germline, CDR1 is SGHTA, CDR2 FQGNSA.

Specimen: peripheral blood. V is TRBV7-2 and J is TRBJ2-5; 13 positions agree with TRBD2. This clonotype originated in a man aged 25 to 40 with Graves' ophthalmopathy. The CDR3 region has the DNA TGTGCCAGCAGCATTACTAGCGGGAGGGGGGAGACCCAGTACTTC. As protein: CASSITSGRGETQYF.